The 21 T cell receptor beta chains listed next were all sequenced from one sample in a study of cytomegalovirus exposure and HLA in healthy donors. Amplification used 60 Vbeta primers and 13 Jbeta primers. Data came from immunoSEQ multiplex PCR; TCRdb stores just in-frame clones and leaves some out. The sample holds 200,000 to 250,000 clones; 85% to 90% are singletons and the top ten take over 1%. The sequenced sample was PBMCs. These receptors originate from a human donor in good health.

The chain links TRBV9 to TRBJ1-2, with unresolved D. This CDR3 contains 13 residues. The V end lost 4 bases, the J end lost 1 base, and 8 bases lay between the germline ends. Germline loops: CDR1 SGDLS, CDR2 YYNGEE. CDR3 protein: CASSLSLNYGYTF. The CDR3 DNA sequence: TGTGCCAGCAGCCTTTCCCTTAACTATGGCTACACCTTC.

Comments on this clone: This CDR3 is also generated by other DNA sequences in the sample. The rearrangement uses TRBV29-1 and TRBJ2-2, with 7 bases matching TRBD2. Germline V gene sequence: CDR1 SQVTM, CDR2 ANQGSEA. J lost 4 bases, V lost 1 base, and 6 bases had no gene match. This CDR3 spans 15 amino acids. The CDR3 protein is CSVEVGGPSTGELFF. CDR3 nucleotide sequence: TGCAGCGTTGAAGTGGGAGGGCCGAGCACCGGGGAGCTGTTTTTT.

The rearrangement links TRBV4-2 to TRBJ2-3; TRBD2 agrees at 8 bases. With 3 bases clipped from V and 4 bases from J, the junction kept 6 bases outside the gene matches. Per germline, CDR1 LGHNA and CDR2 YNFKEQ. The CDR3 extends over 15 amino acids. For the CDR3, the DNA is TGTGCCAGCAGCCAGACCCTGACTAGCGCAGATACGCAGTATTTT. Its protein is CASSQTLTSADTQYF.

This clone was observed a single time. The chain combines TRBV19 with TRBJ1-2, with 8 bases identical to TRBD1. Germline V gene sequence: CDR1 LNHDA, CDR2 SQIVND (reference sequence). The J segment lost 8 bases and the V segment lost 0 bases, leaving 11 bases of the junction unmatched. The CDR3 spans 16 residues. In DNA, the CDR3 is TGTGCCAGTAGTATAGATCGACAGGGGCTCCTAGGAGGCTACACCTTC. Amino acid sequence: CASSIDRQGLLGGYTF.

The chain is built from TRBV25-1 and TRBJ1-2; D possibly corresponds to TRBD1 (6 bases). V lost 5 bases and J 5 bases, leaving 15 bases between the germline ends. Germline V gene sequence: CDR1 MGHDK, CDR2 SYGVNS. The CDR3 loop spans 14 amino acids. CDR3 sequence reads: CASSLGAIGYGYTF. The CDR3 region has the DNA TGTGCCAGCAGTTTGGGGGCAATAGGGTATGGCTACACCTTC.

The gene calls are TRBV27 and TRBJ2-1, with 10 bases that match TRBD2. The germline CDR1 and CDR2 sequences are MNHEY and SMNVEV (reference sequence). This CDR3 is 15 amino acids long. Trimming removed 8 bases from V and 0 bases from J; junction bases left unmatched: 4. CDR3 nucleotide sequence: TGTGCCAGCTGGATAGCGGGAGGCTCCTACAATGAGCAGTTCTTC. Amino acids: CASWIAGGSYNEQFF.

The chain has TRBV7-3 and TRBJ2-7, with TRBD2 identical over 7 bases. This CDR3 has 15 residues. CDR1 and CDR2 (germline): SGHTA, FQGTGA. The junction had 13 bases not matched to a gene; V was cut back by 9 bases and J by 2 bases. The CDR3 spells CARPYYGGSPYEQYF. CDR3 nucleotide sequence: TGTGCCAGACCATATTACGGCGGGAGCCCCTACGAGCAGTACTTC.

The V and J genes are TRBV2 and TRBJ2-7; TRBD1 agrees at 7 bases. Germline V gene sequence: CDR1 SNHLY, CDR2 FYNNEI. The J segment lost 0 bases and the V segment lost 6 bases, leaving 5 bases of the junction unmatched. This CDR3 has 14 residues. The CDR3 DNA reads as TGTGCCAGCAGATTGACAGGGAGCTCCTACGAGCAGTACTTC. Protein sequence: CASRLTGSSYEQYF.

This rearrangement joins TRBV9 to TRBJ2-1; D unclear. Germline CDR1 is SGDLS and CDR2 is YYNGEE. V lost 4 bases and J lost 4, with 15 bases in between. This CDR3 is built from 15 residues. This chain's CDR3 is CASSQESRLYNEQFF. The CDR3 DNA follows: TGTGCCAGCAGCCAAGAATCTAGGCTATACAATGAGCAGTTCTTC.

V is TRBV7-3 and J is TRBJ2-5; TRBD1 matches 8 bases. The CDR3 is made up of 14 amino acids. V was pared by 5 bases and J by 5 bases, with 7 bases of the junction left unmatched. CDR1 SGHTA and CDR2 FQGTGA come from the germline V gene. CDR3 sequence (DNA): TGTGCCAGCAGCCCCCCGGACAGGGTTGAGACCCAGTACTTC. It translates to CASSPPDRVETQYF.

In this sample, this clone turned up a few times. CDR3 region: CASSLAPGGSSDTQYF. The CDR3 nucleotides are TGCGCCAGCAGCTTGGCTCCAGGGGGCAGTTCAGATACGCAGTATTTT. The V gene is TRBV5-1, the J gene TRBJ2-3, with 8 bases aligning to TRBD1. The CDR3 loop spans 16 amino acids. J was trimmed by 4 bases and V by 0 bases; bases with no gene match: 7. The germline V gene has CDR1 SGHRS and CDR2 YFSETQ.

The rearrangement uses TRBV29-1 and TRBJ2-5; 7 nucleotides match TRBD1. J lost 4 bases, V lost 4 bases, and 9 bases had no gene match. CDR3 length equals 14 residues. Germline CDR1 is SQVTM and CDR2 is ANQGSEA. The CDR3 reads CSVGVRGRAETQYF. The CDR3 DNA is TGCAGCGTTGGGGTGAGGGGGCGCGCAGAGACCCAGTACTTC.

The genes are TRBV9 and TRBJ2-1, with TRBD2 identical over 8 bases. CDR1 is SGDLS, CDR2 YYNGEE, per germline. The trim removed 0 bases at V and 4 bases at J, leaving 6 bases unmatched. The CDR3 runs 16 residues. Here the CDR3 DNA reads TGTGCCAGCAGCGTAGTTTCCAGCGGGAGATACAATGAGCAGTTCTTC. Amino acids: CASSVVSSGRYNEQFF.

In the case of this clone: One junction end disagrees with the germline gene, perhaps due to a read error. The rearrangement uses TRBV7-9 and TRBJ2-3; D remains ambiguous. The germline V gene has CDR1 SEHNR and CDR2 FQNEAQ (reference sequence). The CDR3 spans 16 residues. CDR3 amino acids: CSSSSGGHPSTDTQYF. Written as DNA, the CDR3 is TGTTCCAGCAGCTCAGGTGGGCATCCGTCCACAGATACGCAGTATTTT.

The chain is built from TRBV7-3 and TRBJ1-1, with a tentative D call TRBD1 (5 bases). The CDR3 contains 13 residues. Per the germline V gene, CDR1 is SGHTA and CDR2 is FQGTGA. The V gene lost 4 bases and the J gene lost 1 base, with 7 bases spanning the gap. This CDR3 is CASSSQGNTEAFF. In nucleotides, the CDR3 is TGTGCCAGCAGCTCCCAGGGGAACACTGAAGCTTTCTTT.

Concerning this clone itself: The junction shows a germline mismatch at one end, possibly a read error. The J gene is TRBJ2-7, the V gene TRBV7-7, with 7 positions matching TRBD1. Germline V lookup: CDR1 SSHAT, CDR2 FNYEAQ (reference sequence). This CDR3 is 16 amino acids long. CDR3 in amino acids: CASSLEPRGGADEQYF. The CDR3 bases are TGTGCTAGCAGCTTAGAACCCCGAGGGGGCGCGGACGAGCAGTACTTC.

The CDR3 sequence is CASSLKLRLATNEKLFF. CDR3 nucleotide sequence: TGCGCCAGCAGCTTGAAACTGAGACTTGCAACTAATGAAAAACTGTTTTTT. The chain carries TRBV5-1 and TRBJ1-4, with no clear D. CDR3 size: 17 residues. Trimming took off 1 base at V and 0 bases at J, with 13 bases between the two ends. Germline V lookup: CDR1 SGHRS, CDR2 YFSETQ.

This clone was recorded only once. The chain employs TRBV5-8 and TRBJ2-1, with TRBD2 matching 7 bases. Germline CDR1 SGHTS, CDR2 YDEGEE. The CDR3 runs to 15 residues. V was clipped by 7 bases and J by 0 bases; unmatched bases: 7. CDR3 amino acids: CASSLGGGSYNEQFF. The CDR3 nucleotides read TGTGCCAGCTCCCTGGGGGGGGGCTCCTACAATGAGCAGTTCTTC.

This chain uses TRBV6-5 with TRBJ2-7, with 10 nucleotides matching TRBD2. Germline trimming cut 0 bases from V and 7 bases from J; bases unmatched to any gene: 9. The CDR3 consists of 16 residues. CDR1 MNHEY and CDR2 SVGAGI come from the germline V gene. For the CDR3, the DNA is TGTGCCAGCAGTTACTCCGAACTAGCGGGGTCGCGGGAGCAGTACTTC. The encoded protein is CASSYSELAGSREQYF.

The V gene is TRBV18, the J gene TRBJ1-4; 8 bases fit TRBD1. The CDR3 runs to 16 residues. Germline V gene data show CDR1 as KGHSH and CDR2 as LQKENI. Germline trimming cut 3 bases from V and 4 bases from J; bases unmatched to any gene: 7. CDR3 region: CASSPRGQAINEKLFF. CDR3 DNA: TGTGCCAGCTCACCGAGGGGACAGGCTATTAATGAAAAACTGTTTTTT.

The CDR3: CASSETGAGTEAFF. The CDR3 coding sequence is TGTGCCAGCAGTGAAACAGGGGCGGGGACTGAAGCTTTCTTT. This chain joins TRBV27 and TRBJ1-1; 7 nucleotides align to TRBD1. The CDR3 totals 14 residues. The J segment lost 5 bases and the V segment lost 5 bases, leaving 8 bases of the junction unmatched. Germline V CDR1 and CDR2: MNHEY, SMNVEV (reference sequence).